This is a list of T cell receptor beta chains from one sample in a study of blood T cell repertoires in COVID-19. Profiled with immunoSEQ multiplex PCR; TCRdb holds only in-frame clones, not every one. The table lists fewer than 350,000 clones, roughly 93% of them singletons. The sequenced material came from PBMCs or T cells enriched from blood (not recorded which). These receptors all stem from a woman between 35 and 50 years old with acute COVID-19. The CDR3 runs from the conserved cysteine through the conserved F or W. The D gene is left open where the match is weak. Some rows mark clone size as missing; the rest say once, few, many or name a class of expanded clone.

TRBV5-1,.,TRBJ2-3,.,TGCGCCAGCAGCTTGTCGGGAAGCGGCACAGATACGCAGTATTTT,CASSLSGSGTDTQYF
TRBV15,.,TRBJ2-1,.,TGTGCCACCAGTCGTGCGAGCTCCTACAATGAGCAGTTCTTC,CATSRASSYNEQFF
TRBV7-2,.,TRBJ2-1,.,TGTGCCAGCAGCATTATTGGCGAGCAGTTCTTC,CASSIIGEQFF
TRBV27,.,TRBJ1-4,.,TGTGCCAGCAGCAGGGCTCCTAATGAAAAACTGTTTTTT,CASSRAPNEKLFF
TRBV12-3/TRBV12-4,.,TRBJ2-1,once,TGTGCCAGCAGTTTCGGCGGGCTCAATGAGCAGTTCTTC,CASSFGGLNEQFF
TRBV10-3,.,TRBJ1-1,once,TGTGCCATCAGTGAGTCGAAGCCCGGTATGAACACTGAAGCTTTCTTT,CAISESKPGMNTEAFF
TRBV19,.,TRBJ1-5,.,TGTGCCAGTAGTAGGGGGCTTCGTAGCAATCAGCCCCAGCATTTT,CASSRGLRSNQPQHF
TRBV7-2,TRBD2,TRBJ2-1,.,TGTGCCAGCAGCTGGCAGGTAGCGGGAGGGCTTGGTGAGCAGTTCTTC,CASSWQVAGGLGEQFF
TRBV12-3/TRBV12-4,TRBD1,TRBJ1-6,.,TGTGCCAGCAGGGGGGACAGTTTTTCACCCCTCCACTTT,CASRGDSFSPLHF
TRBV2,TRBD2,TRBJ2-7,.,TGTGCCGGGGGGGTAGGGTCCTACGAGCAGTACTTC,CAGGVGSYEQYF
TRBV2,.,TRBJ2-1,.,TGTGCCAGCAGCCGACCCGGGACTTCTAAAAACAATGAGCAGTTCTTC,CASSRPGTSKNNEQFF
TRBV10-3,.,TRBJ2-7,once,TGTGCCATCAGTCGAGGAGCGGGTTACGAGCAGTACTTC,CAISRGAGYEQYF
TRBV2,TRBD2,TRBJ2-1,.,TGTGCCAGCCATGGAACTAGCGCCGCTAATGAGCAGTTCTTC,CASHGTSAANEQFF
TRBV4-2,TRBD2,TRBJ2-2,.,TGTGCCAGCAGCCACAGCGGGGGGGCCGGGCTGTTTTTT,CASSHSGGAGLFF
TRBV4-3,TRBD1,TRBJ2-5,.,TGCGCCAGCAGCCAAGAGGGGACAGGCTTGGGGGAGACCCAGTACTTC,CASSQEGTGLGETQYF
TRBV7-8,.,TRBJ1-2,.,TGTGCCACCAGAAGTGGGGAGTCCCTTGGCTACACCTTC,CATRSGESLGYTF
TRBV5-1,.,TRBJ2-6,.,TGCGCCAGCAGCTTGGTCATCTCTGGGGCCAACGTCCTGACTTTC,CASSLVISGANVLTF
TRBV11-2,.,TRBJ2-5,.,TGTGCCAGCAGCCCCCTTTTCAGGCGAGAGACCCAGTACTTC,CASSPLFRRETQYF
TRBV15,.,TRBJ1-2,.,TGTGCCACCAGCCTCGAACTGGGGGGTGGCTACACCTTC,CATSLELGGGYTF
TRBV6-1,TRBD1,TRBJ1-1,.,TGTGCCAGCAGTGAATACAGGGGGCTTAGCGCAGCTTTCTTT,CASSEYRGLSAAFF
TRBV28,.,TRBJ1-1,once,TGTGCCAGCAGTGGAGACAGGACGAACACTGAAGCTTTCTTT,CASSGDRTNTEAFF
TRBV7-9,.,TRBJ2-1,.,TGTGCCAGCAGCGGACTCTATGAGCAGTTCTTC,CASSGLYEQFF
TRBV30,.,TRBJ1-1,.,TGTGCCTGGTCCCAGTCAGTAAACACTGAAGCTTTCTTT,CAWSQSVNTEAFF
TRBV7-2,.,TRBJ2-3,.,TGTGCCAGCAGCTTCACTAGTCTTTCCACCGTTAAAACAGATACGCAGTATTTT,CASSFTSLSTVKTDTQYF
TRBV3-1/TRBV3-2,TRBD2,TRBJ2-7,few,TGTGCCAGCAGCCAAGGTATGCTAGCGGGAGGTGAGCAGTACTTC,CASSQGMLAGGEQYF
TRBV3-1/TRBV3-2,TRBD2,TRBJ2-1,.,TGTGCCAGCAGCCAAGGTGTTGGCGGGACTAGCTTTTTCTTC,CASSQGVGGTSFFF
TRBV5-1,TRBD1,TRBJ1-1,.,TGCGCCAGCAGCTTGTCAGGACAGGGGTGGACTGAAGCTTTCTTT,CASSLSGQGWTEAFF
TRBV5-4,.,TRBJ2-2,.,TGTGCCAGCCAAGCGGTCGCGAACACCGGGGAGCTGTTTTTT,CASQAVANTGELFF
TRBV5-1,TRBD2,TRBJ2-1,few,TGCGCCAGCAGCCGGGGGACTAGCGTCCATGAGCAGTTCTTC,CASSRGTSVHEQFF